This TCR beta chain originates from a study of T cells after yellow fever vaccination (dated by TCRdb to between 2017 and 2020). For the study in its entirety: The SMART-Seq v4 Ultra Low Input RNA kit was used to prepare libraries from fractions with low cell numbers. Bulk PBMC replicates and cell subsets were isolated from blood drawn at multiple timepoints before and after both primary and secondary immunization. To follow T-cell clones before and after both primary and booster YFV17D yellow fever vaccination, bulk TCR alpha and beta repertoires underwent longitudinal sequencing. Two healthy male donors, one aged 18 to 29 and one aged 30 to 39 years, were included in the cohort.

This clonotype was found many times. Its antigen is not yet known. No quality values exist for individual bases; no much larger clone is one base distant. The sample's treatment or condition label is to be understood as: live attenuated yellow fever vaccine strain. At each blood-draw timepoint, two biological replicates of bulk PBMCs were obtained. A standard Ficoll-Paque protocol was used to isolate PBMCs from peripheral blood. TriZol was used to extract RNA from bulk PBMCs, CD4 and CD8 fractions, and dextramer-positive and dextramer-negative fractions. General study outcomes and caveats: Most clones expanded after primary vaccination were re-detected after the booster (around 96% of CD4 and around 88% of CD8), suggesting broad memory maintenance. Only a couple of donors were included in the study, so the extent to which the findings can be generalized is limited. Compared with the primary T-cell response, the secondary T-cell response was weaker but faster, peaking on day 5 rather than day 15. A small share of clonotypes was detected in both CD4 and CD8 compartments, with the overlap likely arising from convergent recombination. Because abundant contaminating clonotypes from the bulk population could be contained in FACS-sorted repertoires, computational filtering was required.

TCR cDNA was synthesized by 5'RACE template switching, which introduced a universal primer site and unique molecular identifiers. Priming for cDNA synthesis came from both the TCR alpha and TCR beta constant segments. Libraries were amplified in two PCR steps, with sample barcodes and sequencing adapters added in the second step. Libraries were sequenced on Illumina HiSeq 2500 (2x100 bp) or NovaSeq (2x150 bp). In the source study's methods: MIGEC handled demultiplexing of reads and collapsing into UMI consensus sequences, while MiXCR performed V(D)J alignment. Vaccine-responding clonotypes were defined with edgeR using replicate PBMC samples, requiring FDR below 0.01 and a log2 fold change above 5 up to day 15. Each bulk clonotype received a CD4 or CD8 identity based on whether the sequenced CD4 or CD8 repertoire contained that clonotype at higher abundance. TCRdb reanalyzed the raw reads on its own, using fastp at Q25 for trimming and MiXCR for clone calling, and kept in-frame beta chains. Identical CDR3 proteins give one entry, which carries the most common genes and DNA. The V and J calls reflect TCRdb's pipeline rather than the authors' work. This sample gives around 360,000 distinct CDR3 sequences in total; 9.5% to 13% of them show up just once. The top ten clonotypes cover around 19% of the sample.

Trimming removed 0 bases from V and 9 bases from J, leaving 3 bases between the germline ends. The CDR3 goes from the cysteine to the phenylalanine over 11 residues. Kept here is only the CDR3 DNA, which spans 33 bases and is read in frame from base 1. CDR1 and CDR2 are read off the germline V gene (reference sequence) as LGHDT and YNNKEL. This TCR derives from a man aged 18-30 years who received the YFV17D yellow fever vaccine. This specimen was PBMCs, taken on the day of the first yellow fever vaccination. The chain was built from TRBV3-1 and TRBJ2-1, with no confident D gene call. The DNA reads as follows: TGTGCCAGCAGCCAAGAAGGTGAGCAGTTCTTC. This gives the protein CASSQEGEQFF.